These 10 T cell receptor beta chains came from one sample sequenced in a study of shared clonotypes between healthy human individuals. Here immunoSEQ multiplex PCR was the method, and the copy in TCRdb shows in-frame clones only, minus some. Here the sample spans about 460,000 clones, roughly 80% being singletons. The sample comprised PBMCs. Receptors originate from a woman aged 40 to 55 in good health. Some clones in this sample may be carry-over from other donors' samples.

V gene TRBV15 combines with J gene TRBJ2-1, with a tentative D call TRBD2 (5 bases). Looked up from germline, CDR1 is LNHNV and CDR2 is YYDKDF (reference sequence). The CDR3 consists of 16 residues. Trimming took off 0 bases at V and 7 bases at J, with 16 bases between the two ends. In DNA, the CDR3 is TGTGCCACCAGCAGAGAATACCCCTCGGGCGGGAATGAGCAGTTCTTC. It codes for CATSREYPSGGNEQFF.

The chain has TRBV7-9 and TRBJ1-4, with D perhaps TRBD1 (5 bases). This CDR3 has 16 residues. The ends were cut back, 5 bases at V and 8 bases at J, with 21 bases in the middle. The germline V gene encodes CDR1 SEHNR and CDR2 FQNEAQ (reference sequence). CDR3 nucleotide sequence: TGTGCCAGCAGCCTGAACGGGGGAGCCGGTGCAGAAAAACTGTTTTTT. Translating it yields CASSLNGGAGAEKLFF.

The rearrangement links TRBV28 to TRBJ2-1, with 10 bases matching TRBD2. CDR3 length equals 15 residues. CDR1 is MDHEN and CDR2 is SYDVKM in the germline V gene. The trim removed 5 bases at V and 0 bases at J, leaving 1 base unmatched. CDR3 coding DNA: TGTGCCAGCAGTGTAGCGGGAGGCTCCTACAATGAGCAGTTCTTC. Protein product: CASSVAGGSYNEQFF.

The gene calls are TRBV2 and TRBJ2-5; 12 bases line up with TRBD2. J was trimmed by 5 bases and V by 6 bases; bases with no gene match: 10. From germline, CDR1 is SNHLY and CDR2 FYNNEI. This CDR3 has 16 residues. The DNA of the CDR3 is TGTGCCAGCAGCCCGACTAGCGGGAGAGGTTGGGAGACCCAGTACTTC. Its protein is CASSPTSGRGWETQYF.

The V and J genes are TRBV10-3 and TRBJ2-3, with D perhaps TRBD1 (5 bases). Trimming took 5 bases from V and 2 from J, leaving 11 bases between them. CDR3 length: 14 amino acids. Germline V gene sequence: CDR1 ENHRY, CDR2 SYGVKD. The CDR3 protein is CAISSPTDTDTQYF. Written as DNA, the CDR3 is TGTGCCATCAGTAGCCCGACAGACACAGATACGCAGTATTTT.

The gene calls are TRBV6-6 and TRBJ1-1, with a weak D call TRBD1 (6 bases). V was pared by 7 bases and J by 4 bases, with 13 bases between. The CDR3 is 13 residues long. Per the germline V gene, CDR1 is MNHNY and CDR2 is SVGAGI (reference sequence). CDR3 DNA sequence: TGTGCCAGCATTAAGGACAGTTTCACTGAAGCTTTCTTT. Protein product: CASIKDSFTEAFF.

Notes on this clone: Since a much larger clone is just one base distant, this may be a read error. The V and J genes are TRBV18 and TRBJ1-1, with D tentatively TRBD1 (5 bases). Germline values: CDR1 KGHSH, CDR2 LQKENI. This CDR3 has 15 residues. CDR3 sequence: CASSPTGPTNTEASF. CDR3 coding DNA: TGTGCCAGCTCACCTACGGGACCAACGAACACTGAAGCTTCCTTT.

The chain uses TRBV6-5 and TRBJ2-7; D call uncertain. CDR1 and CDR2 (germline): MNHEY, SVGAGI. The ends were cut back, 5 bases at V and 0 bases at J, with 5 bases in the middle. The CDR3 runs to 12 residues. The CDR3 spells CASSRNSYEQYF. In nucleotides, the CDR3 is TGTGCCAGCAGTCGAAACTCCTACGAGCAGTACTTC.

V usage is TRBV5-6 and J usage is TRBJ2-3; D is unresolved. The V gene's germline CDR1 is SGHDT and CDR2 YYEEEE. This CDR3 contains 13 residues. Trimming stripped 0 bases from V and 6 bases from J, with 8 bases between. CDR3 residues: CASSLEPPDTQYF. DNA of the CDR3: TGTGCCAGCAGCTTGGAGCCGCCTGATACGCAGTATTTT.

The gene calls are TRBV5-5 and TRBJ2-2, with 9 bases aligning to TRBD2. Looked up from germline, CDR1 is SGHKS and CDR2 is YYEKEE (reference sequence). The ends lost 6 bases at V and 0 bases at J; junction bases unmatched: 6. This CDR3 comprises 16 residues. The CDR3 DNA reads TGTGCCAGCACGATCTTAGCGGGGGCGAACACCGGGGAGCTGTTTTTT. This codes for CASTILAGANTGELFF.